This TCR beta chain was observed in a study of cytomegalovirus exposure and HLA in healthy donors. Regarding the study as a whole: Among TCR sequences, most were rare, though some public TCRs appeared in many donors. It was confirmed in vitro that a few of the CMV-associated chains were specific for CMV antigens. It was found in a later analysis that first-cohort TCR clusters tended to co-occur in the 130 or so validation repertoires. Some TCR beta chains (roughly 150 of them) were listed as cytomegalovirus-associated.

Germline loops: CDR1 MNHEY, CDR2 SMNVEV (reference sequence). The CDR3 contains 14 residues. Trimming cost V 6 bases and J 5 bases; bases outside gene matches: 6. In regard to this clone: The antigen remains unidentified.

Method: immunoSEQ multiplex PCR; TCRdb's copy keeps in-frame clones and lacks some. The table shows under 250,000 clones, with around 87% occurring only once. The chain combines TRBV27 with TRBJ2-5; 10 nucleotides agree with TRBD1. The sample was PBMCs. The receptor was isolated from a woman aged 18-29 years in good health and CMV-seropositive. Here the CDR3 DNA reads TGTGCCAGCAGGGTGACAGGGGGCCGTGAGACCCAGTACTTC. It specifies CASRVTGGRETQYF.